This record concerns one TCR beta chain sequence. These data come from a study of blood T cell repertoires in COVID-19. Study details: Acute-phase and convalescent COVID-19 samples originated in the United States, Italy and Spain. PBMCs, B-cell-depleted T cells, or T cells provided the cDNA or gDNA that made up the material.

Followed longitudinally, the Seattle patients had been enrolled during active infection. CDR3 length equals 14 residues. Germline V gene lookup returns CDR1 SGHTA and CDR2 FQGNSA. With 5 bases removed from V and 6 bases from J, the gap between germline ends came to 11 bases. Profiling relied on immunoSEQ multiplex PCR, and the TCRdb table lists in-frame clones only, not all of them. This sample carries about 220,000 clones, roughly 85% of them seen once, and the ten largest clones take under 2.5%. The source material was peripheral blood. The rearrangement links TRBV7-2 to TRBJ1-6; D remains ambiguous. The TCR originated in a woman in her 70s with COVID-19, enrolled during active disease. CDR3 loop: CASSPAGFNSPLHF. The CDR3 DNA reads TGTGCCAGCAGCCCAGCAGGATTTAATTCACCCCTCCACTTT. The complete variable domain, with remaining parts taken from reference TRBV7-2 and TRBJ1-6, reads GAGVSQSPSNKVTEKGKDVELRCDPISGHTALYWYRQSLGQGLEFLIYFQGNSAPDKSGLPSDRFSAERTGGSVSTLTIQRTQQEDSAVYLCASSPAGFNSPLHFGNGTRLTVT.